This entry features one T cell receptor (beta chain) sequence. Its antigen remains unidentified. The CDR3 length is 16 residues. V lost 0 bases, J lost 3 bases, and 11 bases lay in between. Germline V gene sequence: CDR1 LGHDT, CDR2 YNNKEL (reference sequence). This sample stems from a study of metastatic and nonmetastatic thyroid tumors. As for the study in general: Repertoire data that came from the blood and tumor or nodule tissue of malignant and benign thyroid patients were compared. Study findings and constraints: A significant increase in TCR beta diversity was reportedly seen in malignant thyroid tumors relative to benign nodules, in blood and tumor.

Every patient was untreated before thyroid surgery. Original methodology: The distant-metastasis classifier for papillary thyroid cancer was built from CDR3 differences across clinicopathological groups. TCRdb reanalyzed the PCR reads via MiXCR. What appears here as the V and J calls and clone size reflects TCRdb's work, not the paper's. Among around 40,000 clones listed, approximately 18% were seen once. This chain uses TRBV3-1 with TRBJ1-4; D perhaps matches TRBD1 (5 bases). What was sequenced was blood. This receptor was obtained from a male donor with papillary thyroid cancer or a benign thyroid nodule (not recorded which). Some clones in this sample may be carry-over from other donors' samples. DNA of the CDR3: TGTGCCAGCAGCCAAGATCCGGGGCAGCCTAATGAAAAACTGTTTTTT. Translating gives CASSQDPGQPNEKLFF.